Listed below are T cell receptor beta chains from one sample, sequenced in a study of T cell responses to AZD1222 COVID-19 vaccine. The repertoire was sequenced with immunoSEQ multiplex PCR; TCRdb's copy has only in-frame clones and lacks some. Found here are more than 75,000 clones, 88% of them singletons; the top ten hold 6% to 7.5%. Sequenced here: peripheral blood, sampled 28 days after the second AZD1222 dose. These TCRs come from an adult who received the AZD1222 COVID-19 vaccine. The CDR3 runs from the conserved cysteine through the conserved F or W. A D gene is named only where the DNA matches it firmly. Some rows have no size entry. The others give once, few or many, or a class for an expanded clone.

.	TRBV10-3	.	TRBJ1-5	TGTGCCACCCAGGGACCGGGCAATCAGCCCCAGCATTTT	CATQGPGNQPQHF
TRBD2	TRBV27	.	TRBJ2-1	TGTGCCAGCAGTTTTCGCCTAGCGGGAGGAGGCTTCAATGAGCAGTTCTTC	CASSFRLAGGGFNEQFF
TRBD1	TRBV6-4	once	TRBJ2-1	TGTGCCAGCAGCCGAGAAACCTTGGACAGGGAGCAGTTCTTC	CASSRETLDREQFF
TRBD2	TRBV6-6	.	TRBJ2-3	TGTGCCAGCAGTGGGAGCGGGACTAGCCTCGCAGATACGCAGTATTTT	CASSGSGTSLADTQYF
.	TRBV4-3	.	TRBJ2-1	TGCGCCAGCAGCCAAGAGTTCAGGGCAGGGCCCTACAATGAGCAGTTCTTC	CASSQEFRAGPYNEQFF
TRBD2	TRBV30	.	TRBJ2-5	TGTGCCTGGAGTGTAGGGTCTAGCGGGAGGGCAGAGACCCAGTACTTC	CAWSVGSSGRAETQYF
.	TRBV5-1	.	TRBJ1-3	TGCGCCAGCAGCTTTTATTCAGGGAACTCTGGAAACACCATATATTTT	CASSFYSGNSGNTIYF
TRBD2	TRBV9	.	TRBJ2-3	TGTGCCAGCAGCGTGGGGAGGGCCGTCACAGATACGCAGTATTTT	CASSVGRAVTDTQYF
.	TRBV11-2	.	TRBJ1-1	TGTGCCAGCAGCTTAGACGGGGAGAACACTGAAGCTTTCTTT	CASSLDGENTEAFF
.	TRBV5-1	.	TRBJ2-1	TGCGCCAGCAGCTCCGAAACGAGCTCCTACAATGAGCAGTTCTTC	CASSSETSSYNEQFF
.	TRBV11-2	.	TRBJ1-1	TGTGCCAGCAGCTTATTGGGCCGAGGGGGTGATCCGGCTTTCTTT	CASSLLGRGGDPAFF
.	TRBV15	.	TRBJ1-2	TGTGCCACCAGCAGATTGAAGGAGGCATTGAGTGGCTACACCTTC	CATSRLKEALSGYTF
TRBD1	TRBV27	.	TRBJ1-2	TGTGCCAGCAGTTTAGGACAGGGGGTCTTTGGCTACACCTTC	CASSLGQGVFGYTF
.	TRBV7-3	.	TRBJ2-5	TGTGCCAGCAACCCAGACCGGGAGACCCAGTACTTC	CASNPDRETQYF
TRBD2	TRBV7-9	.	TRBJ2-1	TGTGCCAGCAGCCTTAACCGATTTACCGGGACTAACTACAATGAGCAGTTCTTC	CASSLNRFTGTNYNEQFF
TRBD2	TRBV27	.	TRBJ2-5	TGTGCCAGCAGTTTGTTGGGAGGGCCCTCCGAGACCCAGTACTTC	CASSLLGGPSETQYF
.	TRBV29-1	few	TRBJ1-2	TGCAGCGCCCCCAGCCCAGGGAGTAACTATGGCTACACCTTC	CSAPSPGSNYGYTF
TRBD2	TRBV24-1	few	TRBJ2-2	TGTGCCACCAGTGAAACGGGAGGGTATTGGCGGAACACCGGGGAGCTGTTTTTT	CATSETGGYWRNTGELFF
.	TRBV19	.	TRBJ1-1	TGTGCCAGTAGTCCCTCGACAGCGGTGAACACTGAAGCTTTCTTT	CASSPSTAVNTEAFF
TRBD2	TRBV6-4	.	TRBJ2-1	TGTGCCAGCAGTTCGACTAGCGGGAGGGGGTACAATGAGCAGTTCTTC	CASSSTSGRGYNEQFF
.	TRBV19	.	TRBJ1-4	TGTGCCAGTAGGGAGGACAGTGGGTCCAGAAAACTGTTTTTT	CASREDSGSRKLFF
TRBD2	TRBV5-4	.	TRBJ2-7	TGTGCCAGCAGCGACGGGACTAGGGGGTACGAGCAGTACTTC	CASSDGTRGYEQYF
.	TRBV3-1/TRBV3-2	.	TRBJ1-1	TGTGCCAGCAGCCAAGATAGCGGGAGAACTGAAGCTTTCTTT	CASSQDSGRTEAFF
.	TRBV5-1	.	TRBJ2-3	TGCGCCAGCAGCTTGAACACCATCACAGATACGCAGTATTTT	CASSLNTITDTQYF
.	TRBV15	.	TRBJ2-6	TGTGCCACCAGGAGGGACAAGTTGGGCTCTGGGGCCAACGTCCTGACTTTC	CATRRDKLGSGANVLTF
TRBD1	TRBV4-2	.	TRBJ1-1	TGTGCCAGCAGCCAAGATCGACAGGGACGTCAAGCTTTCTTT	CASSQDRQGRQAFF
.	TRBV9	.	TRBJ1-2	TGTGCCAGCAGCGTAGGGCACTCCCCGGGATATGGCTACACCTTC	CASSVGHSPGYGYTF
.	TRBV6-5	few	TRBJ1-3	TGTGCCAGCATCGACCAGGCCGTATCTGGAAACACCATATATTTT	CASIDQAVSGNTIYF
.	TRBV7-2	.	TRBJ2-1	TGTGCCAGCAGCTTAGAAGTTGAGTGGGGACTCTTCAATGAGCAGTTCTTC	CASSLEVEWGLFNEQFF
.	TRBV4-2	.	TRBJ2-5	TGTGCCAGCAGCCAAGGTTTAATGGGCAGCCAAGAGACCCAGTACTTC	CASSQGLMGSQETQYF
.	TRBV7-2	.	TRBJ1-2	TGTGCCAGCAGCTTAGCAGGAACTAACTATGGCTACACCTTC	CASSLAGTNYGYTF
.	TRBV27	.	TRBJ2-7	TGTGCCAGCAGTTTAGGACTTGCCTACGAGCAGTACTTC	CASSLGLAYEQYF
.	TRBV5-1	.	TRBJ1-3	TGCGCCAGCAGCTTGGACGGGGAGGGAAACACCATATATTTT	CASSLDGEGNTIYF
TRBD2	TRBV18	.	TRBJ2-5	TGTGCCACTCGGACTAGCGCCCAAGAGACCCAGTACTTC	CATRTSAQETQYF
.	TRBV28	.	TRBJ1-4	TGTGCCAGCAGCACCCGGACAGATAGGGCAACTAATGAAAAACTGTTTTTT	CASSTRTDRATNEKLFF
.	TRBV20-1	once	TRBJ2-7	TGCAGTCCGGGACCTCCCTACGAGCAGTACTTC	CSPGPPYEQYF
TRBD1	TRBV9	.	TRBJ1-4	TGTGCCAGCAGCTCCGGACAGGGGGCGCGGAATGAAAAACTGTTTTTT	CASSSGQGARNEKLFF
.	TRBV18	.	TRBJ1-1	TGTGCCAGCTCACCACTCTCAGCGAGGGACACTGAAGCTTTCTTT	CASSPLSARDTEAFF
.	TRBV3-1/TRBV3-2	.	TRBJ1-4	TGTGCCAGCAGCCAATGGACAGCTGAAAAACTGTTTTTT	CASSQWTAEKLFF
.	TRBV4-3	.	TRBJ1-1	TGCGCCAGCAGCCAAGAACGGTTTTCGAACACTGAAGCTTTCTTT	CASSQERFSNTEAFF
.	TRBV5-6	.	TRBJ1-1	TGTGCCAGCAGCTCGAGACAGGAGGGGTTTCCCAACACTGAAGCTTTCTTT	CASSSRQEGFPNTEAFF